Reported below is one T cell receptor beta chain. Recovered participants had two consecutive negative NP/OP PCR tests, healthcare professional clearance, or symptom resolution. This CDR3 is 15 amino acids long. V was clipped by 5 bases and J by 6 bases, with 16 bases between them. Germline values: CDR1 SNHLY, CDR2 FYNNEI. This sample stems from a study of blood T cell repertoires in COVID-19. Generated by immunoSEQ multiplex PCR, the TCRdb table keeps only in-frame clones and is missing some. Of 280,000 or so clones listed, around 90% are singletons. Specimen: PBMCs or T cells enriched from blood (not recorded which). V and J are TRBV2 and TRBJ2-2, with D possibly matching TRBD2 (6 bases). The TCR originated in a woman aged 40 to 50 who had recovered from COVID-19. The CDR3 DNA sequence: TGTGCCAGCAGTAAAACCGGGACTCAGGCCGGGGAGCTGTTTTTT. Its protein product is CASSKTGTQAGELFF.